One sample yielded the 8 T cell receptor beta chains listed below, sequenced in a study of blood T cell repertoires in COVID-19. This table comes from immunoSEQ multiplex PCR, and its TCRdb copy is limited to in-frame clones, with some not included. The table lists about 180,000 clones, approximately 83% of them singletons, with 1.5% in the top ten. The sample was peripheral blood. The receptors shown here come from a human donor in a cohort sampled during active COVID-19.

The chain couples TRBV6-6 to TRBJ1-2; 8 nucleotides line up with TRBD1. With V trimmed by 6 bases and J by 4 bases, 7 bases remained unmatched. The length of the CDR3 is 14 residues. Germline values: CDR1 MNHNY, CDR2 SVGAGI (reference sequence). CDR3 coding DNA: TGTGCCAGCAGGTCACAGGGGGATGCCTATGGCTACACCTTC. Its protein is CASRSQGDAYGYTF.

V and J are TRBV6-2 or TRBV6-3 and TRBJ1-1; D gene uncertain. Germline CDR1 is MNHEY and CDR2 is SVGEGT. The ends were cut back, 4 bases at V and 4 bases at J, with 10 bases in the middle. The CDR3 runs 13 residues. The CDR3 DNA reads TGTGCCAGCAGTTCGGGGTTGGTCACTGAAGCTTTCTTT. Translated, it gives CASSSGLVTEAFF.

The rearrangement joins TRBV18 to TRBJ1-1; 7 bases map to TRBD1. J gave up 7 bases and V 3 bases, and 11 bases lay outside the gene matches. The germline CDR1 and CDR2 sequences are KGHSH and LQKENI. The CDR3 loop spans 15 amino acids. CDR3 region: CASSPRGGVDSEAFF. In nucleotides, the CDR3 is TGTGCCAGCTCACCGAGAGGGGGCGTGGACAGTGAAGCTTTCTTT.

Remarks on this clone: Since a much larger clone is just one base distant, this may be a read error. The chain recombines TRBV5-4 with TRBJ2-7; no clear D. The CDR3 consists of 11 residues. Trimming took off 3 bases at V and 2 bases at J, with 3 bases between the two ends. The germline gives CDR1 SGHNT, CDR2 YYREEE (reference sequence). The DNA of the CDR3 is TGTGCCAGCAGCTCTCCCTACGAGCAGTACTTC. Amino acid sequence: CASSSPYEQYF.

The chain is built from TRBV27 and TRBJ1-6, with 7 bases fitting TRBD1. CDR1 and CDR2 (germline): MNHEY, SMNVEV (reference sequence). The junction had 14 bases not matched to a gene; V was cut back by 7 bases and J by 5 bases. There are 17 residues in the CDR3. The CDR3 DNA reads as TGTGCCAGCACTGGGGGTTGGGAAGGGGGCAATAATTCACCCCTCCACTTT. The encoded protein is CASTGGWEGGNNSPLHF.

This clone has more than one count but fewer than ten. V gene TRBV5-1 combines with J gene TRBJ2-1; no clear D. The CDR3 sequence is 14 residues long. Germline V gives CDR1 SGHRS, CDR2 YFSETQ. V was trimmed by 0 bases and J by 9 bases, leaving 13 bases between them. The CDR3 here is CASSLDFGRREQFF. The CDR3 nucleotides read TGCGCCAGCAGCTTGGATTTCGGTCGCCGTGAGCAGTTCTTC. Based on the CDR3 plus reference TRBV5-1 and TRBJ2-1, the full variable domain is KAGVTQTPRYLIKTRGQQVTLSCSPISGHRSVSWYQQTPGQGLQFLFEYFSETQRNKGNFPGRFSGRQFSNSRSEMNVSTLELGDSALYLCASSLDFGRREQFFGPGTRLTVL.

The chain carries TRBV6-5 and TRBJ2-1, with a tentative D call TRBD2 (6 bases). This CDR3 comprises 13 residues. The V gene lost 4 bases and the J gene lost 8 bases, with 12 bases spanning the gap. The germline V gene encodes CDR1 MNHEY and CDR2 SVGAGI. CDR3: CASSWKGGDEQFF. As DNA, the CDR3 is TGTGCCAGCAGTTGGAAGGGAGGCGATGAGCAGTTCTTC.

The chain links TRBV28 to TRBJ1-1; 9 bases match TRBD1. Germline CDR1 is MDHEN and CDR2 is SYDVKM. The CDR3 covers 13 residues. Trimming removed 6 bases from V and 6 bases from J; junction bases left unmatched: 5. For the CDR3, the DNA is TGTGCCAGCAGGGGACAGGGAAGCCCTGAAGCTTTCTTT. Protein product: CASRGQGSPEAFF.